This is a list of T cell receptor beta chains from one sample in a study of OX40 agonist ivuxolimab in advanced cancers. TCRdb keeps only in-frame clones here, not all; method: immunoSEQ multiplex PCR. The sample carries around 69,000 clones, roughly nine tenths recorded once. Sequenced material: CD4+ or CD8+ T cells sorted from blood, taken in a trial of the OX40 agonist ivuxolimab. The receptor source for this set is an adult with an advanced solid tumor such as melanoma, head and neck, liver or kidney cancer. CDR3s leave out the opening cysteine and the closing phenylalanine or tryptophan. Each record gives: V gene, J gene, clone size, CDR3 protein. Clone size is stated in some rows and not others, as once, few, many or a class when expanded.

v_gene: TRBV4-1; j_gene: TRBJ1-5; abundance: .; CDR3aa: ASSQAGGLNQPQH
v_gene: TRBV19; j_gene: TRBJ2-2; abundance: .; CDR3aa: ASSIRALAGGAGELF
v_gene: TRBV27; j_gene: TRBJ1-1; abundance: .; CDR3aa: ASSPSGLSRHTEAF
v_gene: TRBV29-1; j_gene: TRBJ1-2; abundance: .; CDR3aa: SVRREEAYGYT
v_gene: TRBV4-2; j_gene: TRBJ2-1; abundance: .; CDR3aa: ASSQEPSGEYNEQF
v_gene: TRBV6-5; j_gene: TRBJ2-7; abundance: .; CDR3aa: ASSSSGLVQNEQY
v_gene: TRBV27; j_gene: TRBJ2-3; abundance: .; CDR3aa: ASSSGRSADTQY
v_gene: TRBV5-1; j_gene: TRBJ2-2; abundance: once; CDR3aa: ASSLRLAGDNGELF
v_gene: TRBV6-1; j_gene: TRBJ2-3; abundance: .; CDR3aa: ASGSGSHTDTQY
v_gene: TRBV29-1; j_gene: TRBJ2-6; abundance: .; CDR3aa: SVGGAGANVLT
v_gene: TRBV27; j_gene: TRBJ1-1; abundance: .; CDR3aa: ASSSNRQGGGGTEAF
v_gene: TRBV15; j_gene: TRBJ2-7; abundance: few; CDR3aa: ATSRERTGQGGEQY
v_gene: TRBV7-3; j_gene: TRBJ1-4; abundance: .; CDR3aa: ASTGRQGEKLF
v_gene: TRBV6-1; j_gene: TRBJ2-3; abundance: .; CDR3aa: ASSELYGSITDTQY
v_gene: TRBV6-1; j_gene: TRBJ2-7; abundance: .; CDR3aa: ATETVVRNEQY
v_gene: TRBV5-1; j_gene: TRBJ2-1; abundance: .; CDR3aa: ASSKSSYNEQF
v_gene: TRBV18; j_gene: TRBJ2-1; abundance: .; CDR3aa: ASSPQQSYNEQF
v_gene: TRBV6-1; j_gene: TRBJ1-4; abundance: .; CDR3aa: ASSGAWTGMEEKLF
v_gene: TRBV29-1; j_gene: TRBJ1-1; abundance: .; CDR3aa: SVTDRGNTEAF
v_gene: TRBV7-2; j_gene: TRBJ2-4; abundance: .; CDR3aa: ASSLGRGGAKNIQY
v_gene: TRBV27; j_gene: TRBJ1-5; abundance: .; CDR3aa: ASSLQGNNQPQH
v_gene: TRBV19; j_gene: TRBJ2-5; abundance: .; CDR3aa: ASSIGLAGQETQY
v_gene: TRBV12-5; j_gene: TRBJ2-7; abundance: few; CDR3aa: ASGLTSGRGDYEQY
v_gene: TRBV4-3; j_gene: TRBJ2-1; abundance: .; CDR3aa: ASSQAPSGSYNEQF
v_gene: TRBV30; j_gene: TRBJ2-7; abundance: .; CDR3aa: AWSVLGGPTTYEQY
v_gene: TRBV6-5; j_gene: TRBJ2-7; abundance: once; CDR3aa: ASSYSYGSYEQY
v_gene: TRBV21-1; j_gene: TRBJ1-2; abundance: .; CDR3aa: ASSTGQIVNYGYT
v_gene: TRBV11-2; j_gene: TRBJ2-1; abundance: .; CDR3aa: ASGRGYDEQF
v_gene: TRBV29-1; j_gene: TRBJ2-7; abundance: once; CDR3aa: SVEGQGRNEQY
v_gene: TRBV10-3; j_gene: TRBJ2-1; abundance: .; CDR3aa: AIASRADNEQF
v_gene: TRBV7-2; j_gene: TRBJ2-5; abundance: once; CDR3aa: ASSFRREPQETQY
v_gene: TRBV7-8; j_gene: TRBJ2-1; abundance: .; CDR3aa: ASSLAQGDEQF
v_gene: TRBV4-1; j_gene: TRBJ1-5; abundance: .; CDR3aa: ASSQDGQPQH